A single TCR beta chain is shown here with its context. Source study methods: Amplification of reference gene primers provided the estimated nucleated cell counts. Assay used: immunoSEQ multiplex PCR; TCRdb lists only in-frame clones, some missing. The DNA gave D and trimming, while V, J and clone size come from that table. Among 300,000 to 400,000 clones listed, around 91% were seen once. These data belong to a study of blood T cell repertoires in COVID-19. The CDR3 extends over 18 amino acids. The V and J ends lost 4 bases and 0 bases, in that order; junction bases with no gene match: 13. CDR1 is SGDLS, CDR2 YYNGEE, per germline.

The origin of this receptor is a woman between 18 and 29 years old who had recovered from COVID-19. The sample taken for sequencing was peripheral blood. This chain links TRBV9 with TRBJ1-3, with 7 bases aligning to TRBD1. The CDR3 reads CASSPLSANRGSGNTIYF. CDR3 DNA: TGTGCCAGCAGCCCCTTATCCGCCAACAGGGGCTCTGGAAACACCATATATTTT.